These 15 T cell receptor beta chains came from one sample sequenced in a study of T-cell reconstitution after alpha-beta-depleted transplantation in children listed by TCRdb under 2016. The meaning of the sample's treatment or condition label: allogeneic hematopoietic cell transplantation with graft depleted of TCRalphabeta T cells and CD19 B cells. The library was prepared using PCR. Sequenced using an Illumina HiSeq 2500. TCR library preparation used molecular barcoding, with unique molecular identifiers applied to normalize quantification of the TCRbeta repertoire. In TCRdb, the public reads were trimmed at Q25 with fastp and aligned with MiXCR, with productive beta chains retained. Rows matching on CDR3 protein sequence are summarized as one entry with the most common DNA and genes. Recorded for this sample are about 170,000 distinct CDR3 sequences; 11% of them occurred a single time. Clones ranked in the top ten supply under 15% of the sample.

Sequences were derived from PBMCs, sampled before TCRalphabeta/CD19-depleted stem cell transplant. The receptors were sampled from a boy aged 2 to 9 with acute myeloid leukemia, due to receive a stem cell transplant.

This clonotype has ten or more counts. The chain couples TRBV12-3 or TRBV12-4 to TRBJ2-4, with 8 bases aligning to TRBD2. This CDR3 is built from 13 residues. V gave up 4 bases and J gave up 6 bases; unmatched junction bases: 2. The CDR3 loop is CASSSLAGNIQYF. The CDR3, as DNA: TGTGCCAGCAGTTCCCTAGCGGGAAACATTCAGTACTTC.

This clonotype has ten or more counts. The chain uses TRBV29-1 and TRBJ1-4; no reliable D call. The germline CDR1 and CDR2 sequences are SQVTM and ANQGSEA. CDR3 length: 11 amino acids. Between the trimmed V and J ends, which lost 4 bases and 8 bases, there was a span of 8 bases. The CDR3 sequence is CSVVVREKLFF. The CDR3 bases are TGCAGCGTTGTGGTCAGGGAAAAACTGTTTTTT.

This clonotype was found many times. V gene TRBV6-4 combines with J gene TRBJ2-1; TRBD2 is a possible D gene (7 bases). The CDR3 consists of 13 residues. Per germline, CDR1 MRHNA and CDR2 SNTAGT. V shed 7 bases and J shed 6 bases, with 13 bases lying between them. CDR3 in amino acids: CASMAGEGNEQFF. The CDR3 region has the DNA TGTGCCAGCATGGCAGGGGAGGGCAATGAGCAGTTCTTC.

The V and J genes are TRBV9 and TRBJ1-1, with D possibly matching TRBD1 (6 bases). V was shortened by 4 bases and J by 3 bases, with 16 bases between the two germline ends. From germline, CDR1 is SGDLS and CDR2 YYNGEE. This CDR3 is built from 15 residues. CDR3 DNA: TGTGCCAGCAGCCCCCGGGACAATACCTACACTGAAGCTTTCTTT. It encodes CASSPRDNTYTEAFF.

Many counts were recorded for this clonotype. The V gene is TRBV3-1, the J gene TRBJ1-2, with D hard to call. Germline CDR1 and CDR2: LGHDT and YNNKEL (reference sequence). V was pared by 0 bases and J by 4 bases, with 9 bases between. The CDR3 has 14 residues. The CDR3 reads CASSQDLNGYGYTF. The CDR3 coding sequence is TGTGCCAGCAGCCAAGATCTGAATGGCTATGGCTACACCTTC.

This clonotype was seen repeatedly, ten times or more. V is TRBV3-1 and J is TRBJ1-1, with D unresolved. The CDR3 runs 15 residues. V was trimmed by 1 base and J by 0 bases, leaving 9 bases between them. Germline CDR1 LGHDT, CDR2 YNNKEL (reference sequence). DNA of the CDR3: TGTGCCAGCAGCCAAGGCCCGCTTATGAACACTGAAGCTTTCTTT. It is translated as CASSQGPLMNTEAFF. Full variable domain (rest looked up from reference TRBV3-1 and TRBJ1-1): DTAVSQTPKYLVTQMGNDKSIKCEQNLGHDTMYWYKQDSKKFLKIMFSYNNKELIINETVPNRFSPKSPDKAHLNLHINSLELGDSAVYFCASSQGPLMNTEAFFGQGTRLTVV.

This clonotype came up many times. The genes are TRBV6-4 and TRBJ2-1; 10 bases align to TRBD2. Germline CDR1 reads MRHNA; CDR2 reads SNTAGT. The CDR3 totals 15 residues. V lost 5 bases and J lost 2; bases outside the gene matches: 3. The CDR3 coding sequence is TGTGCCAGCAGTTTGCTAGCGGGGGCCTACAATGAGCAGTTCTTC. It yields the protein CASSLLAGAYNEQFF.

This clonotype occurred many times. The chain couples TRBV4-1 to TRBJ2-1; 12 nucleotides agree with TRBD2. This CDR3 has 15 residues. The V gene end was trimmed by 4 bases and the J gene end by 9 bases; junction bases not matched to a gene: 7. Germline-derived CDR1 and CDR2 are MGHRA and YSYEKL. The chain's CDR3 is CASSRGLAGGFEQFF. The CDR3 DNA sequence: TGCGCCAGCAGCCGTGGGCTAGCGGGAGGGTTTGAGCAGTTCTTC.

This clonotype was detected ten times or more. The chain is built from TRBV29-1 and TRBJ2-3; D is undetermined. CDR1 is SQVTM and CDR2 is ANQGSEA in the germline V gene. The CDR3 runs 10 residues. The V gene lost 2 bases and the J gene lost 6 bases, with 3 bases spanning the gap. CDR3 nucleotides: TGCAGCGTTGAAACCGATACGCAGTATTTT. It encodes CSVETDTQYF.

V usage is TRBV20-1 and J usage is TRBJ1-4, with 10 bases identical to TRBD1. The trim removed 6 bases at V and 8 bases at J, leaving 6 bases unmatched. The CDR3 contains 13 residues. Germline CDR1 DFQATT, CDR2 SNEGSKA (reference sequence). The DNA of the CDR3 is TGCAGTGCCCTGACAGGGGGCGAAGAAAAACTGTTTTTT. Translated, it gives CSALTGGEEKLFF.

In this sample, this clonotype turned up many times. This rearrangement joins TRBV9 to TRBJ1-2; 10 nucleotides match TRBD1. The CDR3 length is 16 residues. Unmatched junction bases numbered 6, after V lost 3 bases and J lost 1 base. Looked up from germline, CDR1 is SGDLS and CDR2 is YYNGEE. This CDR3 reads CASSGERDRGNYGYTF. For the CDR3, the DNA is TGTGCCAGCAGCGGAGAGAGGGACAGGGGTAACTATGGCTACACCTTC.

This clonotype was detected ten times or more. The gene calls are TRBV6-1 and TRBJ2-7; D not certain. Trimming took off 0 bases at V and 4 bases at J, with 10 bases between the two ends. Germline lookup yields CDR1 MNHNS and CDR2 SASEGT. The CDR3 is made up of 14 amino acids. The CDR3 DNA sequence: TGTGCCAGCAGTGAAGCTTGGCAGAATTACGAGCAGTACTTC. Residues: CASSEAWQNYEQYF.

This clonotype was observed many times. This chain uses TRBV5-1 with TRBJ1-3, with a possible D match to TRBD1 (5 bases). V lost 4 bases, J lost 4 bases, and 12 bases lay in between. In germline, CDR1 is SGHRS, CDR2 YFSETQ. This CDR3 comprises 14 residues. CDR3: CASSPGTFGNTIYF. The CDR3 nucleotides are TGCGCCAGCAGCCCAGGGACCTTCGGAAACACCATATATTTT.

In regard to this clonotype: This may be a read error: a much more frequent sequence differs by one nucleotide. The chain couples TRBV5-1 to TRBJ1-2; D call uncertain. The V gene's germline CDR1 is SGHRS and CDR2 YFSETQ. The CDR3 has 12 residues. The CDR3 here is CASSLAGDGDTF. The CDR3 bases are TGCGCCAGCAGCTTGGCCGGGGATGGCGACACCTTC.

This clonotype was counted at least ten times. The chain is built from TRBV9 and TRBJ1-2; D unclear. The germline V and J ends were trimmed by 2 bases and 3 bases, with 14 bases remaining between them. Per germline, CDR1 SGDLS and CDR2 YYNGEE. The CDR3 loop spans 15 amino acids. The CDR3 here is CASSVLGNSDYGYTF. CDR3 sequence (DNA): TGTGCCAGCAGCGTGTTAGGGAATTCCGACTATGGCTACACCTTC.